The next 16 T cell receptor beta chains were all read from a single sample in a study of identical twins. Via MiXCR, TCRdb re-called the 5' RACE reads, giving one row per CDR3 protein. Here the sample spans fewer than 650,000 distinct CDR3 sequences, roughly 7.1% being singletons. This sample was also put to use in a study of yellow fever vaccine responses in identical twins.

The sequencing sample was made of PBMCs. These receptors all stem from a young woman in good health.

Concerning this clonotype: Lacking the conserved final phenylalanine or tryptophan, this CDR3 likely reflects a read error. For the CDR3, the DNA is TGTGCCAGCAGTTTAATCGGAGGGGAGCAGTACTTG. This sequence encodes CASSLIGGEQYL. This chain uses TRBV12-3 or TRBV12-4 with TRBJ2-7, with D possibly being TRBD2 (6 bases). The V gene lost 2 bases and the J gene lost 7 bases, with 9 bases spanning the gap. This CDR3 is built from 12 residues.

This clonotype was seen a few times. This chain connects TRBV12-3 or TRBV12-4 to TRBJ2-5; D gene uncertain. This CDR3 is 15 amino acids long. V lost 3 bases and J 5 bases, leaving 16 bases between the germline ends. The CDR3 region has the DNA TGTGCCAGCAGTTTGCAGGTCTTACCCATGGAGACCCAGTACTTC. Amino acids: CASSLQVLPMETQYF.

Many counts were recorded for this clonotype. The CDR3 DNA sequence: TGTGCCAGCAGTTTATCCGGAGGAACGCAGTATTTT. Protein product: CASSLSGGTQYF. The rearrangement joins TRBV27 to TRBJ2-5, with D perhaps TRBD2 (5 bases). The last part of the DNA fits TRBJ2-3 better; the J call may be wrong. This CDR3 has 12 residues. Looked up from germline, CDR1 is MNHEY and CDR2 is SMNVEV (reference sequence).

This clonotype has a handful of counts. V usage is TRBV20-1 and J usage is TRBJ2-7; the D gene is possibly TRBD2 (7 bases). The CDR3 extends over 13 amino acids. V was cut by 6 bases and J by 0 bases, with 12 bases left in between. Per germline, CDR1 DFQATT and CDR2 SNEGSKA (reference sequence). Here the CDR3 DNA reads TGCAGTGCGTCGGGGGGCCCCTCCTACGAGCAGTACGTC. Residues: CSASGGPSYEQYV.

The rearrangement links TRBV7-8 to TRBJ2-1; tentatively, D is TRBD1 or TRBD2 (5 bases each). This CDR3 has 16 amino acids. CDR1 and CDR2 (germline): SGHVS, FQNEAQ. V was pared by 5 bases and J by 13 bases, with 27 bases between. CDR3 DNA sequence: TGTGCCAGCAGCACCGCCCCGTCGGGGCCCCGGGCACCCCAGTTCTTC. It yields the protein CASSTAPSGPRAPQFF.

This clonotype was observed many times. The CDR3 spells CASSLMGDGYDEQYV. CDR3 bases: TGCGCCAGCAGCTTGATGGGGGATGGATACGACGAGCAGTACGTC. The gene calls are TRBV5-1 and TRBJ2-7; D could derive from TRBD1 or TRBD2 (5 bases each). Between the trimmed V and J ends, which lost 1 base and 5 bases, there was a span of 16 bases. The CDR3 extends over 15 amino acids. Per the germline V gene, CDR1 is SGHRS and CDR2 is YFSETQ.

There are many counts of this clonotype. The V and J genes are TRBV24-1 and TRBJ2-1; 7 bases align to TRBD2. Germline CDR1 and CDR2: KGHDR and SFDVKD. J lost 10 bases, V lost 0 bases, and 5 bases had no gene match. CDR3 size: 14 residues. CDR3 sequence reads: CATSDLLGGREQFF. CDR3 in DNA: TGTGCCACCAGTGATTTGTTGGGGGGGAGAGAGCAGTTCTTC.

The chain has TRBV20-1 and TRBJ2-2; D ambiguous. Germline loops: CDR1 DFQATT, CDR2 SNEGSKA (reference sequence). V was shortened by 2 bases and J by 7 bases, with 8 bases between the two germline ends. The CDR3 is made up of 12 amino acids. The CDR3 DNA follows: TGCAGTGCTAGACTCGGTATCGGGGAGCTGTTTTTT. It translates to CSARLGIGELFF.

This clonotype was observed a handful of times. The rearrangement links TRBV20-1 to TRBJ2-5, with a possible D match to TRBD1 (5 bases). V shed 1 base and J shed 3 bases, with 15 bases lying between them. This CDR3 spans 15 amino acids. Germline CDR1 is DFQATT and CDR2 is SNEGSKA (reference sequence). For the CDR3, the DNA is TGCAGTGCTAGAGGAGCCAAGGGGAAAGAAGAGACCCAGTACTTC. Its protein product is CSARGAKGKEETQYF.

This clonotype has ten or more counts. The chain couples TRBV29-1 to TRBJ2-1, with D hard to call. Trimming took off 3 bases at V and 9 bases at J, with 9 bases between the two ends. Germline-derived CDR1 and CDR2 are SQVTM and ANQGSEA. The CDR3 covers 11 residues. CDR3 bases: TGCAGCGTTGATAGAGGCAGTGAGCAGTTCTTC. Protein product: CSVDRGSEQFF.

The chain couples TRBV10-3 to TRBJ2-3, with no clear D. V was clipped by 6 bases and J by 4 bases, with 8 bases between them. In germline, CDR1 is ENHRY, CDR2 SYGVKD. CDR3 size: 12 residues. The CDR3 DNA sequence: TGTGCCATCAGCGACGGCCCAGATACGCAGTATTTT. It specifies CAISDGPDTQYF.

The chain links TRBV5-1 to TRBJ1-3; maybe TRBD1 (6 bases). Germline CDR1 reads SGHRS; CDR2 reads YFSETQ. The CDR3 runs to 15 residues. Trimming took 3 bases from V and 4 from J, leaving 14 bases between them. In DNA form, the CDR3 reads TGCGCCAGCAGCTGGGACACTCAAGTAGGAAACACCATATATTTT. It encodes CASSWDTQVGNTIYF.

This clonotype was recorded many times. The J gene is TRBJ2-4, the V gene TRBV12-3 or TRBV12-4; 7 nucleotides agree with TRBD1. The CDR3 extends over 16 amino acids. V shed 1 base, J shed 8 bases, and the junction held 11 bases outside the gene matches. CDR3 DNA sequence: TGTGCCAGCAGTTTAGGCCTCACAGGGGCTCGGGACATTCAGTACTTC. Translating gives CASSLGLTGARDIQYF.

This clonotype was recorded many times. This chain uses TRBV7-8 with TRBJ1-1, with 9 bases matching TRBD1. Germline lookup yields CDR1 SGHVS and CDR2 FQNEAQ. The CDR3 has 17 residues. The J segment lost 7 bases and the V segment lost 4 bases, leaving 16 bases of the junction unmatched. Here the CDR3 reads CASSSGTGSNYVGEAFF. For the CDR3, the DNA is TGTGCCAGCAGCTCCGGGACAGGGTCGAATTATGTGGGTGAAGCTTTCTTT. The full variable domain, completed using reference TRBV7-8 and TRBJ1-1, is GAGVSQSPRYKVAKRGQDVALRCDPISGHVSLFWYQQALGQGPEFLTYFQNEAQLDKSGLPSDRFFAERPEGSVSTLKIQRTQQEDSAVYLCASSSGTGSNYVGEAFFGQGTRLTVV.

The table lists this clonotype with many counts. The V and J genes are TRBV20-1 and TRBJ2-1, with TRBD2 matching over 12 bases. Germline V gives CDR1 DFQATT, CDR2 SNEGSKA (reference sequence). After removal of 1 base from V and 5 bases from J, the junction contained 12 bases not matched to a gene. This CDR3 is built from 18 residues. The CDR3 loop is CSARGWTSGALIDNEQFF. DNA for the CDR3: TGCAGTGCTAGAGGCTGGACTAGCGGGGCCCTGATAGACAATGAGCAGTTCTTC.

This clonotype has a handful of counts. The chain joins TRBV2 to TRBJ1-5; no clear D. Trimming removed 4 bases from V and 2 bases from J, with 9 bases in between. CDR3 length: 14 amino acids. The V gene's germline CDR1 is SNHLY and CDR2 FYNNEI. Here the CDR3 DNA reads TGTGCCAGCAGTGGCGGGAAGGGCAATCAGCCCCAGCATTTT. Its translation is CASSGGKGNQPQHF.